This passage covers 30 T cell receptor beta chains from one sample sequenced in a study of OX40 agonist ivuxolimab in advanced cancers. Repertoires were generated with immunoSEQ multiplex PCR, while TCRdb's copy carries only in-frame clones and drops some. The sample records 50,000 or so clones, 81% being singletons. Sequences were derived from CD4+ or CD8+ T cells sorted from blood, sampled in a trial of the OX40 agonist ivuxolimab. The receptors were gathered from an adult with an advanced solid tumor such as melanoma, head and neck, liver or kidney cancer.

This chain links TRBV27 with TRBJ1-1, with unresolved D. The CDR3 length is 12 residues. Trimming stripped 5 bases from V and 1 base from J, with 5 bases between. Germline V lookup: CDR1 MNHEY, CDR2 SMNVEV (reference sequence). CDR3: CASSAGNTEAFF. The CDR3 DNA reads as TGTGCCAGCAGTGCGGGGAACACTGAAGCTTTCTTT.

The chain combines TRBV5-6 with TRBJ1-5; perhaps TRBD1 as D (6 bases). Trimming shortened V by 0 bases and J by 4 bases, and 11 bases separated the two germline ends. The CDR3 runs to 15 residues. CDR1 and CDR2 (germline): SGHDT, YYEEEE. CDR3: CASSLGQGLNQPQHF. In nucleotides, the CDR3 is TGTGCCAGCAGCTTGGGGCAGGGGCTAAATCAGCCCCAGCATTTT.

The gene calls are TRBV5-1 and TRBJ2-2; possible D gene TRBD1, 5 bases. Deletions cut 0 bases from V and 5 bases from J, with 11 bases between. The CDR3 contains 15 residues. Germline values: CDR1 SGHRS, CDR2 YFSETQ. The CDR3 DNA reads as TGCGCCAGCAGCTTGGCCACAGGTGTTACCGGGGAGCTGTTTTTT. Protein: CASSLATGVTGELFF.

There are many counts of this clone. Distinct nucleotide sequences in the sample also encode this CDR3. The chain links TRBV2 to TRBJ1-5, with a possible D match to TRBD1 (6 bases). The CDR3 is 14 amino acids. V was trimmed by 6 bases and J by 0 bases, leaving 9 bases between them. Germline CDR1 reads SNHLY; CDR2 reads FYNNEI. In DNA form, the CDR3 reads TGTGCCAGCAGACGGGACATTAGCAATCAGCCCCAGCATTTT. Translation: CASRRDISNQPQHF.

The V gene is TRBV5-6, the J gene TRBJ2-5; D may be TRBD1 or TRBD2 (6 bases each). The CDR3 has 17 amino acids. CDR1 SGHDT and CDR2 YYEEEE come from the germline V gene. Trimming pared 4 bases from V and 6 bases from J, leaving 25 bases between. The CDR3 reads CASSPTRDTGDRKTQYF. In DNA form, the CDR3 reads TGTGCCAGCAGCCCCACGCGGGACACCGGAGACCGCAAGACCCAGTACTTC.

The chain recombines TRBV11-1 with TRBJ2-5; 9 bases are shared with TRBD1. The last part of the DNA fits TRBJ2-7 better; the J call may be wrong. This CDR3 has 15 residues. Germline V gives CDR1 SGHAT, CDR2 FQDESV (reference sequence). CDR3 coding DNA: TGTGCCAGCAGCGGGGCCGGGACAGGGCTCTACGAGCAGTACTTC. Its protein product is CASSGAGTGLYEQYF.

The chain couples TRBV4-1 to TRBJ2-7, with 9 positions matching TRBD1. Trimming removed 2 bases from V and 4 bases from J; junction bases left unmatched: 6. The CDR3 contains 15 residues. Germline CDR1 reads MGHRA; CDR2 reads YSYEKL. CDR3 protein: CASSQPGQGRYEQYF. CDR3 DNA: TGCGCCAGCAGCCAACCGGGACAGGGTCGTTACGAGCAGTACTTC.

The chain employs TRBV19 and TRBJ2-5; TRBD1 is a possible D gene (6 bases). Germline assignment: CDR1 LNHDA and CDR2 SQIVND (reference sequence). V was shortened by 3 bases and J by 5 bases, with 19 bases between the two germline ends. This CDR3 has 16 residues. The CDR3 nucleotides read TGTGCCAGTAGTATTGTGGGGGCGAATTTGGGGGAGACCCAGTACTTC. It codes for CASSIVGANLGETQYF.

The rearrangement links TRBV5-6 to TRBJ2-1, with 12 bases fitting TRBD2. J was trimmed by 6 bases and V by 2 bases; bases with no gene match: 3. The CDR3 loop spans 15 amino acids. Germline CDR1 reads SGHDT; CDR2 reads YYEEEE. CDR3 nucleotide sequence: TGTGCCAGCAGCTTTCTAGCGGGGGGGTTCAATGAGCAGTTCTTC. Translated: CASSFLAGGFNEQFF.

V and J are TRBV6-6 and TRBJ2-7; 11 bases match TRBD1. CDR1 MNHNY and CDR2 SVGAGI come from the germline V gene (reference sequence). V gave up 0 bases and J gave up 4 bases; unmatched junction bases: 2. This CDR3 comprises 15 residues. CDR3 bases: TGTGCCAGCAGTTACTCGGGGGACAGGGGGTACGAGCAGTACTTC. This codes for CASSYSGDRGYEQYF.

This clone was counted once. The CDR3 sequence is CASSLGLAGDEQFF. CDR3 DNA sequence: TGTGCCAGCAGCTTGGGACTAGCGGGGGATGAGCAGTTCTTC. The rearrangement uses TRBV7-3 and TRBJ2-1; 14 nucleotides match TRBD2. The CDR3 covers 14 residues. Germline V gives CDR1 SGHTA, CDR2 FQGTGA. The trim removed 3 bases at V and 8 bases at J, leaving 0 bases unmatched. The whole variable domain, remainder taken from reference TRBV7-3 and TRBJ2-1, is GAGVSQTPSNKVTEKGKYVELRCDPISGHTALYWYRQSLGQGPEFLIYFQGTGAADDSGLPNDRFFAVRPEGSVSTLKIQRTERGDSAVYLCASSLGLAGDEQFFGPGTRLTVL.

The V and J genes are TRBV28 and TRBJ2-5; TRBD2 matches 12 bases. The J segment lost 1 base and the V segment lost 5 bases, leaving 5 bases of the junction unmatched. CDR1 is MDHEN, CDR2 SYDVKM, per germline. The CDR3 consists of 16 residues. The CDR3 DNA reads TGTGCCAGCAGTGTCCAACTAGCGGGGGGCCAAGAGACCCAGTACTTC. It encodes CASSVQLAGGQETQYF.

The DNA of the CDR3 is TGTGCCAGCAGCTGGGTCAGGGCGGGTACAGATACGCAGTATTTT. Translated, it gives CASSWVRAGTDTQYF. The chain links TRBV7-9 to TRBJ2-3, with D perhaps being TRBD1 or TRBD2 (5 bases each). V lost 4 bases and J 3 bases, leaving 14 bases between the germline ends. Germline-derived CDR1 and CDR2 are SEHNR and FQNEAQ (reference sequence). There are 15 residues in the CDR3.

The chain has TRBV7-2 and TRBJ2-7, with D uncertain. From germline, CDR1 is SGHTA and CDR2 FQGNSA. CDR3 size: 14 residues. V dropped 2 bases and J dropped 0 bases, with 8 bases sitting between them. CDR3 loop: CASSLSLNSYEQYF. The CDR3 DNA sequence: TGTGCCAGCAGCTTATCCCTAAACTCCTACGAGCAGTACTTC.

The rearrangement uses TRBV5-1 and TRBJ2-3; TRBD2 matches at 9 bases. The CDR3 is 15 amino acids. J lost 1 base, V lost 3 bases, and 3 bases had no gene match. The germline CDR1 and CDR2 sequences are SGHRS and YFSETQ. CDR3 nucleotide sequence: TGCGCCAGCAGCTCGAAGCGGGGGGGCACAGATACGCAGTATTTT. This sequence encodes CASSSKRGGTDTQYF.

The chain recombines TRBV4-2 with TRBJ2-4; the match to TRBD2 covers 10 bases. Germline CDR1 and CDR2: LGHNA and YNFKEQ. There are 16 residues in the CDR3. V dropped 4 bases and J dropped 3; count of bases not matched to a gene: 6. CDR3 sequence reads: CASSRNRTSGKNIQYF. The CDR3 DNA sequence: TGTGCCAGCAGCCGGAACCGGACTAGCGGCAAAAACATTCAGTACTTC.

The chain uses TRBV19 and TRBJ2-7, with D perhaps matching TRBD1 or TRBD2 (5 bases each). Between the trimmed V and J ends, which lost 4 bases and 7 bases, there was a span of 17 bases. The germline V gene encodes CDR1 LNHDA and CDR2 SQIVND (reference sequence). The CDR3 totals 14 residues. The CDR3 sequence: CASSTGTGRREQYF. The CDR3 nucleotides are TGTGCCAGTAGTACCGGGACGGGCCGAAGGGAGCAGTACTTC. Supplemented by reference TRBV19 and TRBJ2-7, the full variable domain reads DGGITQSPKYLFRKEGQNVTLSCEQNLNHDAMYWYRQDPGQGLRLIYYSQIVNDFQKGDIAEGYSVSREKKESFPLTVTSAQKNPTAFYLCASSTGTGRREQYFGPGTRLTVT.

CDR3 coding DNA: TGTGCCAGCAGCGTAGTAGCAGGGGCGTTCACCGGGGAGCTGTTTTTT. Residues: CASSVVAGAFTGELFF. This sequence joins TRBV9 and TRBJ2-2; a weak D match, TRBD1 (6 bases). CDR3 length: 16 residues. CDR1 is SGDLS and CDR2 is YYNGEE in the germline V gene. Trimming took off 0 bases at V and 4 bases at J, with 13 bases between the two ends.

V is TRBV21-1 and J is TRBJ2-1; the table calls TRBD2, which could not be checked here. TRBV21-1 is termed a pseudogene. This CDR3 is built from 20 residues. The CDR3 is CASSKAGRGGQPSSYNEQFF. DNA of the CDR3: TGTGCCAGCAGCAAAGCTGGGCGCGGGGGCCAACCAAGCTCCTACAATGAGCAGTTCTTC.

DNA for the CDR3: TGCAGTGCTCCCGGCACCGGGGAGCTGTTTTTT. It yields the protein CSAPGTGELFF. This rearrangement joins TRBV20-1 to TRBJ2-2; D is unresolved. V lost 5 bases to trimming and J lost 4 bases, with 5 bases between them. The CDR3 is 11 residues long. Germline CDR1 and CDR2: DFQATT and SNEGSKA (reference sequence).

CDR3 DNA: TGTGCCAGCAGCTTAGACCAGGGGGCCGGCGAGCAGTACTTC. Encoded protein: CASSLDQGAGEQYF. The chain combines TRBV11-2 with TRBJ2-7, with TRBD1 matching over 8 bases. The CDR3 totals 14 residues. Unmatched junction bases numbered 4, after V lost 0 bases and J lost 6 bases. Germline V gives CDR1 SGHAT, CDR2 FQNNGV.

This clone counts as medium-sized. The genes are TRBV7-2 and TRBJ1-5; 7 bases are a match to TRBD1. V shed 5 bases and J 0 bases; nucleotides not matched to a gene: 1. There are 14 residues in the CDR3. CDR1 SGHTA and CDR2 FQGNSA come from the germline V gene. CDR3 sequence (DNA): TGTGCCAGCAGCCGGGACAGTAGCAATCAGCCCCAGCATTTT. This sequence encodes CASSRDSSNQPQHF. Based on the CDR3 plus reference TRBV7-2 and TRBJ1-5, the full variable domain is GAGVSQSPSNKVTEKGKDVELRCDPISGHTALYWYRQSLGQGLEFLIYFQGNSAPDKSGLPSDRFSAERTGGSVSTLTIQRTQQEDSAVYLCASSRDSSNQPQHFGDGTRLSIL.

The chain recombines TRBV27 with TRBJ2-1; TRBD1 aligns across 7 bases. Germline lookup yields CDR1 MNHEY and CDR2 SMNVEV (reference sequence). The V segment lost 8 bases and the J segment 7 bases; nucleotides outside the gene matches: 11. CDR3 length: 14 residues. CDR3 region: CASAEARGLNEQFF. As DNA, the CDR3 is TGTGCCAGCGCGGAGGCAAGGGGGCTGAATGAGCAGTTCTTC.

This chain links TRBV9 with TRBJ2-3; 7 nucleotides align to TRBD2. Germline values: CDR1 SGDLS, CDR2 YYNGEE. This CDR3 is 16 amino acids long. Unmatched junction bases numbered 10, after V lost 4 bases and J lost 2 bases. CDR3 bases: TGTGCCAGCAGCCCACGGGGGGACTCAATCACAGATACGCAGTATTTT. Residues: CASSPRGDSITDTQYF.

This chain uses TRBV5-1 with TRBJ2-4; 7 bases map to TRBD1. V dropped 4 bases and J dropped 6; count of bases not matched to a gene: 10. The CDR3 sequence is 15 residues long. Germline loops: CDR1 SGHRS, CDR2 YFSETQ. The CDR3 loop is CASSRAGQDANIQYF. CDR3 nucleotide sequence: TGCGCCAGCAGCCGGGCCGGACAGGATGCAAACATTCAGTACTTC. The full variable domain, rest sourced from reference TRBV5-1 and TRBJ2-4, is KAGVTQTPRYLIKTRGQQVTLSCSPISGHRSVSWYQQTPGQGLQFLFEYFSETQRNKGNFPGRFSGRQFSNSRSEMNVSTLELGDSALYLCASSRAGQDANIQYFGAGTRLSVL.

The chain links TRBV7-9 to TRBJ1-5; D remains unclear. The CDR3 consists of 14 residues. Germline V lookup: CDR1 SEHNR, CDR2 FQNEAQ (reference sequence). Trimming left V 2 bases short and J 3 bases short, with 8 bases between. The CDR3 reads CASSLSDNNQPQHF. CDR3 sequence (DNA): TGTGCCAGCAGCTTATCAGACAACAATCAGCCCCAGCATTTT.

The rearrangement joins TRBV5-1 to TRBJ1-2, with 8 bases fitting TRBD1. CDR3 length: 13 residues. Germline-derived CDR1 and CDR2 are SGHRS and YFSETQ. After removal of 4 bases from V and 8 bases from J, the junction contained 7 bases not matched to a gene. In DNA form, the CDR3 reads TGCGCCAGCAGCACGGACAGGGATGGAGGCTACACCTTC. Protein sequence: CASSTDRDGGYTF.

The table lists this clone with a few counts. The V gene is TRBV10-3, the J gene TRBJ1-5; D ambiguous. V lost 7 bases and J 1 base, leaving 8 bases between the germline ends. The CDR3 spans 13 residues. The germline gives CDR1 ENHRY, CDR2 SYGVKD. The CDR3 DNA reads TGTGCCATCACCAAGGACAGCAATCAGCCCCAGCATTTT. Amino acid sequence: CAITKDSNQPQHF.

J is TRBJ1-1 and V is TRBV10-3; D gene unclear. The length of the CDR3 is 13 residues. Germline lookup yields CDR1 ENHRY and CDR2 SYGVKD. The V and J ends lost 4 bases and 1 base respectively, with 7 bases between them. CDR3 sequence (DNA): TGTGCCATCAGTGGGAAGCGGAACACTGAAGCTTTCTTT. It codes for CAISGKRNTEAFF.

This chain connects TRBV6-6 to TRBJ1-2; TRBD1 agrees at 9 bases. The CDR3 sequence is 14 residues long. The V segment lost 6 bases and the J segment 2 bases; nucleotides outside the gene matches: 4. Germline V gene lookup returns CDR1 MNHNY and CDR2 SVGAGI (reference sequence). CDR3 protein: CASSPGQGNYGYTF. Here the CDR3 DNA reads TGTGCCAGCAGCCCCGGACAGGGGAACTATGGCTACACCTTC.